These T cell receptor beta chains were read from a single sample in a study of cytotoxic CD8 clonotypes in ibrutinib-treated CLL. The protocol was immunoSEQ multiplex PCR, while the TCRdb copy is restricted to in-frame clones and leaves out a portion. Of approximately 160,000 clones in the sample, over 75% were seen once. This material consisted of PBMCs, taken at disease progression, from a patient treated with ibrutinib. The source of these receptors is a human donor with chronic lymphocytic leukemia. Each CDR3 is given with its conserved first and last residue. Fields, in order: D gene, clone size, J gene, V gene, CDR3 DNA, CDR3 protein. The D gene is left open where the match is weak. The size field is filled for only some rows; it gives once, few, many or a size class.

TRBD1,once,TRBJ1-5,TRBV19,TGTGCCAGTAGTGAGAGACAGGGAAGGCAGCCCCAGCATTTT,CASSERQGRQPQHF
TRBD1,-,TRBJ1-1,TRBV11-2,TGTGCCAGCAGCTTAGCCAGGGACAGGGTAAACACTGAAGCTTTCTTT,CASSLARDRVNTEAFF
TRBD1,-,TRBJ1-2,TRBV4-1,TGCGCCAGCAGCCCGCCGGGACAGAGACCCTATGGCTACACCTTC,CASSPPGQRPYGYTF
TRBD1,-,TRBJ2-7,TRBV7-9,TGTGCCAGCAGCTTCACAGGGGGCAGGTACGAGCAGTACTTC,CASSFTGGRYEQYF
-,-,TRBJ2-7,TRBV7-9,TGTGCCAGCAGCTTAGCCCTCGTCAGGAAGGCCCCCCGACACTACGAGCAGTACTTC,CASSLALVRKAPRHYEQYF
-,-,TRBJ2-2,TRBV27,TGTGCCAGCAGTCCCCTGAGGGGAATGGCGGAAACTTCGATTACCGGGGAGCTGTTTTTT,CASSPLRGMAETSITGELFF
-,-,TRBJ1-1,TRBV2,TGTGCCAGCCTGGGGGGGCCCACTGAAGCTTTCTTT,CASLGGPTEAFF
-,-,TRBJ2-7,TRBV6-1,TGTGCCAGCAACCTAGCTTCGAGGTGGGGCGAGCAGTACTTC,CASNLASRWGEQYF
-,-,TRBJ1-1,TRBV4-3,TGCGCCAGCAGCCAGGGGGGGGGTGAGAACACTGAAGCTTTCTTT,CASSQGGGENTEAFF
TRBD1,-,TRBJ1-2,TRBV10-2,TGCGCCAGCAGCTCACAGGGGGCTGGCTATGGCTACACCTTC,CASSSQGAGYGYTF
-,few,TRBJ1-1,TRBV28,TGTGCCAGCCCAGTGGTCCTACAAGACTTGGGGGGCCAGAACACTGAAGCTTTCTTT,CASPVVLQDLGGQNTEAFF
TRBD1,-,TRBJ2-3,TRBV27,TGTGCCAGCAGTTTAAGGACAGGCAGTACAGATACGCAGTATTTT,CASSLRTGSTDTQYF
-,-,TRBJ2-7,TRBV28,TGTGCCAGCAGTGACCCGCAACGTTTGTACGAGCAGTACTTC,CASSDPQRLYEQYF
TRBD2,-,TRBJ2-1,TRBV28,TGTGCCAGCAGTCTAGCGGGATCGATCTACAATGAGCAGTTCTTC,CASSLAGSIYNEQFF
-,-,TRBJ1-2,TRBV2,TGTGCCAGCAGTGAAATAAAAGGCGGGACGGACTATGGCTACACCTTC,CASSEIKGGTDYGYTF
-,few,TRBJ1-1,TRBV30,TGTGCCTGGAGTGGACTAGCTGAAGCTTTCTTT,CAWSGLAEAFF
-,-,TRBJ2-2,TRBV30,TGTGCCTGGAGTCGGATGGGGGAGCTGTTTTTT,CAWSRMGELFF
-,-,TRBJ2-3,TRBV27,TGTGCCAGCAGTTCGAAGACAGATACGCAGTATTTT,CASSSKTDTQYF
TRBD1,-,TRBJ2-7,TRBV7-7,TGTGCCAGCAGCTTGGGGGACAGTGAAACGGTAGGATCGATATATTCCTACGAGCAGTACTTC,CASSLGDSETVGSIYSYEQYF
-,few,TRBJ2-7,TRBV29-1,TGCAGCGTTGTTCCCAGCTTCCCCTCCTACGAGCAGTACTTC,CSVVPSFPSYEQYF
-,few,TRBJ2-5,TRBV7-6,TGTGCCAGCAGCTTAGGGACCGGGGAGACCCAGTACTTC,CASSLGTGETQYF
-,few,TRBJ1-5,TRBV30,TGTGCCTGGGCGGTGGGGGGAGGTCAGCCCCAGCATTTT,CAWAVGGGQPQHF
-,-,TRBJ1-1,TRBV9,TGTGCCAGCAGCATCTCGACAGGAGGGAACACTGAAGCTTTCTTT,CASSISTGGNTEAFF
-,-,TRBJ2-3,TRBV6-1,TGTGCCAGCAGTGAACCGCGGGGAATCACAGATACGCAGTATTTT,CASSEPRGITDTQYF
-,-,TRBJ1-3,TRBV7-2,TGTGCCAGCAGCCCGCGGAATGTCGGAGGAAACACCATATATTTT,CASSPRNVGGNTIYF
-,-,TRBJ1-2,TRBV28,TGTGCCAGCAGTTTGATTGTAGACTATGGCTACACCTTC,CASSLIVDYGYTF
-,-,TRBJ2-5,TRBV6-6,TGTGCCAGCAGTTACAGGGATGAGACCCAGTACTTC,CASSYRDETQYF
-,-,TRBJ1-1,TRBV10-2,TGCGCCAGCAGTGAGGGCACAGGGAGTTGGGCTTTCTTT,CASSEGTGSWAFF
-,-,TRBJ1-1,TRBV7-9,TGTGCCAGCAGCCCGGGGGGCGGGCGCGGAGGTTTGGACACTGAAGCTTTCTTT,CASSPGGGRGGLDTEAFF
-,-,TRBJ1-4,TRBV19,TGTGCCAGTAAGACTAATGAAAAACTGTTTTTT,CASKTNEKLFF
-,-,TRBJ1-4,TRBV6-6,TGTGCCACCTCCTTCGGCGGCCTTAATGAAAAACTGTTTTTT,CATSFGGLNEKLFF
TRBD2,few,TRBJ2-1,TRBV5-1,TGCGCCAGCAGCTTTGTAGCGGGGTACAATGAGCAGTTCTTC,CASSFVAGYNEQFF
TRBD1,-,TRBJ1-4,TRBV5-1,TGCGCCAGCAGCTTGGGGGGACAGGGTAATGAAAAACTGTTTTTT,CASSLGGQGNEKLFF
-,-,TRBJ2-3,TRBV19,TGTGCCAGTAGTGAGGGACTCAGGGATACGCAGTATTTT,CASSEGLRDTQYF
TRBD2,-,TRBJ2-7,TRBV4-1,TGCGCCAGCAGCCCGCACGGACTAGCGGGAATGAACGAGCAGTACTTC,CASSPHGLAGMNEQYF
TRBD1,-,TRBJ2-1,TRBV12-5,TGTGCTAGTGGTTTGGAGGGACAGGCCGGGTTCTTC,CASGLEGQAGFF
-,once,TRBJ1-1,TRBV18,TGTGCCAGCTCACGATTGATAAGGGTGAACACTGAAGCTTTCTTT,CASSRLIRVNTEAFF
-,-,TRBJ1-2,TRBV7-2,TGTGCCAGCAGCTTATCCCGGGACAAAAACCAAGGCTACACCTTC,CASSLSRDKNQGYTF
TRBD2,-,TRBJ2-3,TRBV4-1,TGCGCCAGCAGCCAAGCGGAAGCGGGAGTTTGGGACACAGATACGCAGTATTTT,CASSQAEAGVWDTDTQYF
-,-,TRBJ2-7,TRBV19,TGTGCCAGTAGTGCCGCAGGTGCTTCCTACGAGCAGTACTTC,CASSAAGASYEQYF
TRBD2,-,TRBJ2-4,TRBV15,TGTGCCACCAGCAGAGATGGACTAGCGGGAGGAAGTAGCAAAAACATTCAGTACTTC,CATSRDGLAGGSSKNIQYF
-,-,TRBJ2-3,TRBV19,TGTGCCAGTAGTCAGGTGCTGGGCGGCACAGATACGCAGTATTTT,CASSQVLGGTDTQYF
-,-,TRBJ2-1,TRBV27,TGTGCCAGCAGTTTAGCGGACTCCTACAATGAGCAGTTCTTC,CASSLADSYNEQFF
-,-,TRBJ2-1,TRBV7-2,TGTGCCAGCAGCAACGGGGTACAGCAGTTCTTC,CASSNGVQQFF
TRBD2,once,TRBJ2-7,TRBV28,TGTGCCAGCAGTCCCGGTGGTAGCGGGAGTCATTACGAGCAGTACTTC,CASSPGGSGSHYEQYF
-,few,TRBJ2-7,TRBV10-3,TGTGCCATCTCAGGATCTTACGAGCAGTACTTC,CAISGSYEQYF
TRBD1,-,TRBJ2-7,TRBV7-2,TGTGCCAGCAGCTTAGTGGGGACAGGGCTAACCTACGAGCAGTACTTC,CASSLVGTGLTYEQYF
-,-,TRBJ1-3,TRBV18,TGTGCCAGCTCACCCCCCGGAACGGGGACCACCATATATTTT,CASSPPGTGTTIYF
TRBD2,-,TRBJ2-3,TRBV10-1,TGCGCCAGCAGTGAGGGACTAGCGCTCACAGATACGCAGTATTTT,CASSEGLALTDTQYF
TRBD2,-,TRBJ2-7,TRBV19,TGTGCCAGTAGTATCGGGGGGTTCGCCTACGAGCAGTACTTC,CASSIGGFAYEQYF
-,-,TRBJ1-3,TRBV21-1,TGTGCCAGCAGCCCAGAACAGGGCGGGGGATCTATCTCTGGAAACACCATATATTTT,CASSPEQGGGSISGNTIYF
TRBD1,-,TRBJ1-5,TRBV19,TGTGCCAGTAGGGATACGACAGGGGATAGCAATCAGCCCCAGCATTTT,CASRDTTGDSNQPQHF
-,-,TRBJ2-1,TRBV4-3,TGCGCCAGCAGCCAAAGGGTCGGACAGATCGATGAGCAGTTCTTC,CASSQRVGQIDEQFF